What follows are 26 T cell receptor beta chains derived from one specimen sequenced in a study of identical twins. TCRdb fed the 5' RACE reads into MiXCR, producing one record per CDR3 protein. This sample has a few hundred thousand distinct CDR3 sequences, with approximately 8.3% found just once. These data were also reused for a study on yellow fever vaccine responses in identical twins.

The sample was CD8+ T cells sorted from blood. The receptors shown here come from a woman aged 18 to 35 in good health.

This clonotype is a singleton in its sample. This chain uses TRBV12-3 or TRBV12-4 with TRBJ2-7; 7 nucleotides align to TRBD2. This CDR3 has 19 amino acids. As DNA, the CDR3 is TGTACCCGCAGTTTAGTCCTAGCGGAACCTATATATCACTCCTACGAGCAGTACTTC. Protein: CTRSLVLAEPIYHSYEQYF.

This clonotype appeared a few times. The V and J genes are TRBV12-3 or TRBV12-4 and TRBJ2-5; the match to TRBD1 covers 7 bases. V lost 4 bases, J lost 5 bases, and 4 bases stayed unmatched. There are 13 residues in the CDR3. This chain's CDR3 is CASSYRGRETQYF. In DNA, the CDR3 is TGTGCCAGCAGTTACAGGGGTCGGGAGACCCAGTACTTC.

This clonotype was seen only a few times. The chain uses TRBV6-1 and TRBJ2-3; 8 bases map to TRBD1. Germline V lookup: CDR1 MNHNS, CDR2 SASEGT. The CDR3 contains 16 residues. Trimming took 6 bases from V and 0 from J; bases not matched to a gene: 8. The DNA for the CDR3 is TGTGCCAGCAGCCCGGGGGACAGGACTAGCACAGATACGCAGTATTTT. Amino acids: CASSPGDRTSTDTQYF.

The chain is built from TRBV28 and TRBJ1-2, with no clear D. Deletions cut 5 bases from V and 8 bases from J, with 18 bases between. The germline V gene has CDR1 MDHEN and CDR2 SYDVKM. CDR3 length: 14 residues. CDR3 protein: CASSTRPPRGGYTF. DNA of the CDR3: TGTGCCAGCAGTACCAGGCCGCCCCGTGGGGGCTACACCTTC.

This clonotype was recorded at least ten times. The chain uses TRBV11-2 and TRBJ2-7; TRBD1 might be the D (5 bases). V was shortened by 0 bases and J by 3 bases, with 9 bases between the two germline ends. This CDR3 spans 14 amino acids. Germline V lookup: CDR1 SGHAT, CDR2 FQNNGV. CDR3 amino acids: CASSLDDRGYEQYF. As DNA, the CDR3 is TGTGCCAGCAGCTTAGACGACAGAGGCTACGAGCAGTACTTC.

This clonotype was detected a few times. The CDR3, as DNA: TGCAGCCCTCGACAGGGGCAAGGCTACACCTTC. This sequence encodes CSPRQGQGYTF. The chain combines TRBV29-1 with TRBJ1-2, with 8 nucleotides matching TRBD1. CDR3 length: 11 residues. J was trimmed by 8 bases and V by 8 bases; bases with no gene match: 7. Germline V gene sequence: CDR1 SQVTM, CDR2 ANQGSEA.

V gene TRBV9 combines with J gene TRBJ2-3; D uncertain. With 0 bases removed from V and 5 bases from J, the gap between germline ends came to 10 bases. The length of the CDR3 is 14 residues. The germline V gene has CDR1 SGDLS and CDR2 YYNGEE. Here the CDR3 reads CASSVELVRDTQYF. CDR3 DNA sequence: TGTGCCAGCAGCGTAGAGCTAGTCAGAGATACGCAGTATTTT.

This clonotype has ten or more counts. The CDR3 DNA sequence: TGCAGCGCGGGAGGGGGTCCCTACGAGCAGTACTTC. Translating it yields CSAGGGPYEQYF. The chain has TRBV29-1 and TRBJ2-7; TRBD2 agrees at 8 bases. Germline V lookup: CDR1 SQVTM, CDR2 ANQGSEA. Unmatched junction bases numbered 4, after V lost 7 bases and J lost 2 bases. The CDR3 spans 12 residues.

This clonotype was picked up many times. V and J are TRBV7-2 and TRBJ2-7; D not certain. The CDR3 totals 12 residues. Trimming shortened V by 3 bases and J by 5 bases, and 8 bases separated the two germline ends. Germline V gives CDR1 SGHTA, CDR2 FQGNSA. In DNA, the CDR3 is TGTGCCAGCAGCTTGACTGTCCACGAGCAGTACTTC. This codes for CASSLTVHEQYF.

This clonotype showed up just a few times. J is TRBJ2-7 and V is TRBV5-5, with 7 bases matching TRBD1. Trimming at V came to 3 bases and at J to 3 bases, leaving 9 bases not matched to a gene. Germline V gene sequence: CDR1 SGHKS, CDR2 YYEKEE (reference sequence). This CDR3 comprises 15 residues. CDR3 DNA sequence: TGTGCCAGCAGCTCGACAGGGCAAGTACACTACGAGCAGTACTTC. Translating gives CASSSTGQVHYEQYF.

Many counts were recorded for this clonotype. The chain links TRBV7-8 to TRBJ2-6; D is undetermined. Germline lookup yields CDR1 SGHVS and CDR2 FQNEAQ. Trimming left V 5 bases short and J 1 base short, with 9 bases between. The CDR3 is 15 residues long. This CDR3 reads CASSMIESGANVLTF. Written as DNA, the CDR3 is TGTGCCAGCAGCATGATTGAGTCTGGGGCCAACGTCCTGACTTTC.

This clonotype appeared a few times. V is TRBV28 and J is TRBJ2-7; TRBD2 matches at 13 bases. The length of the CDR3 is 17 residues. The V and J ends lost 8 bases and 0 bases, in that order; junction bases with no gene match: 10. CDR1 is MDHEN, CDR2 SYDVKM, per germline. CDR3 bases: TGTGCCAGCGCCGGGACTAGCGGGATCCCATCCTCCTACGAGCAGTACTTC. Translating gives CASAGTSGIPSSYEQYF.

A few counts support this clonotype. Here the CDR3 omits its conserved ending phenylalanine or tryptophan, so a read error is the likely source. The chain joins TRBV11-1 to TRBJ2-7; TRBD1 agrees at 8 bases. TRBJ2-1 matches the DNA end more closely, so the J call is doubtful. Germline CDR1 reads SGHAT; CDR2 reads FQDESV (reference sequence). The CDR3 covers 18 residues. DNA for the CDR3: TGTGCCAGCAGCTCGGGACAGGCCCCTTCTAAGTTAACCTACGAGCAGTTCTAC. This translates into CASSSGQAPSKLTYEQFY.

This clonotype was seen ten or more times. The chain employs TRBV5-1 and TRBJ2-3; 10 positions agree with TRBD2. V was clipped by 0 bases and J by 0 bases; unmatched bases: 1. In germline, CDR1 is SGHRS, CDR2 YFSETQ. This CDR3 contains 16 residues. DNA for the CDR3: TGCGCCAGCAGCTTGGTAGCGGGGGGAAGCACAGATACGCAGTATTTT. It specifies CASSLVAGGSTDTQYF.

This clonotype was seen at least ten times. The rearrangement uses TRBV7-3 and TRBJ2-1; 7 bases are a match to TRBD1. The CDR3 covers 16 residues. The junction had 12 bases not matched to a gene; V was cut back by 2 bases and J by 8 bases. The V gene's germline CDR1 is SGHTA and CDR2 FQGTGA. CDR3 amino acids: CASSLVRQGRSDEQFF. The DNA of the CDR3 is TGTGCCAGCAGCTTAGTCCGACAGGGACGTAGCGATGAGCAGTTCTTC.

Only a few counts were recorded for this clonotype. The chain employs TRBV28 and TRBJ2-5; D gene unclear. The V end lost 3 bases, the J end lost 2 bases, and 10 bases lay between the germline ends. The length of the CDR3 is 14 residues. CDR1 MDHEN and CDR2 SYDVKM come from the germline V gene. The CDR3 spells CASSLAELQETQYF. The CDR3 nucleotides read TGTGCCAGCAGTTTGGCGGAGCTACAAGAGACCCAGTACTTC. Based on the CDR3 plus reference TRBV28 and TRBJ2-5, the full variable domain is DVKVTQSSRYLVKRTGEKVFLECVQDMDHENMFWYRQDPGLGLRLIYFSYDVKMKEKGDIPEGYSVSREKKERFSLILESASTNQTSMYLCASSLAELQETQYFGPGTRLLVL.

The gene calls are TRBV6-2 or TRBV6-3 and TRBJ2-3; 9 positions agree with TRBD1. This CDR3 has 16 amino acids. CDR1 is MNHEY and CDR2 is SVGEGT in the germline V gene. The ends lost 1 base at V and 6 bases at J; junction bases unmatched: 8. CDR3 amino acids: CASSYLSGQGSDTQYF. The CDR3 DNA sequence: TGTGCCAGCAGTTACTTGAGCGGACAGGGGTCCGATACGCAGTATTTT.

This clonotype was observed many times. The DNA of the CDR3 is TGTGCCAGCAGTCCCCGCGGGGTCTATGGCTACACCTTC. Its protein product is CASSPRGVYGYTF. The rearrangement joins TRBV6-1 to TRBJ1-2, with unresolved D. The CDR3 covers 13 residues. The germline gives CDR1 MNHNS, CDR2 SASEGT. Trimming removed 5 bases from V and 4 bases from J, with 11 bases in between.

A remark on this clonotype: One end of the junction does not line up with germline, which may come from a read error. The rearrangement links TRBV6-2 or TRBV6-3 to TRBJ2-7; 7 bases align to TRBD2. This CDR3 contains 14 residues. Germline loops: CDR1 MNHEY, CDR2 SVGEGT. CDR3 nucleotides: TGTGCAAGCAGTTATGATGGGGGGGCCTACGAGCAGTACTTC. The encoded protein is CASSYDGGAYEQYF.

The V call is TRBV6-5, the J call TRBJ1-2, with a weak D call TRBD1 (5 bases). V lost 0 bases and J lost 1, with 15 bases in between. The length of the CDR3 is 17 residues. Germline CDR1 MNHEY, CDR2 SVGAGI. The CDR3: CASSYSLGQGDNYGYTF. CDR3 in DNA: TGTGCCAGCAGTTACTCTCTCGGTCAGGGAGATAACTATGGCTACACCTTC.

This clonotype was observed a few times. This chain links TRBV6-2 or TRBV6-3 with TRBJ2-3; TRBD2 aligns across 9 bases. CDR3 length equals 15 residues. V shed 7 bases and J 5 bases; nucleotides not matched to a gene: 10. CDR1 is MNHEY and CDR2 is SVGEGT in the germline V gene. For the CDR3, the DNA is TGTGCCAGCACTCGGACTAGCGACCGGGAAGATACGCAGTATTTT. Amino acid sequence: CASTRTSDREDTQYF.

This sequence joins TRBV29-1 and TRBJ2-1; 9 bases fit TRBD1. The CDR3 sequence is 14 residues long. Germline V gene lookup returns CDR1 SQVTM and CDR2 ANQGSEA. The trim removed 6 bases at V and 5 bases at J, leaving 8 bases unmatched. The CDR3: CSVAGTGSHNEQFF. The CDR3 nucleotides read TGCAGCGTAGCCGGGACAGGGTCCCACAATGAGCAGTTCTTC.

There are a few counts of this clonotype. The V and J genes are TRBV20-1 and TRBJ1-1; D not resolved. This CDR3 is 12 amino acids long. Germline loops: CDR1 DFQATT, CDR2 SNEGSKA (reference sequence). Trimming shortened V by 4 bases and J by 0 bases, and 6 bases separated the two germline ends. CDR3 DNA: TGCAGTGCTAAACCGATGAACACTGAAGCTTTCTTT. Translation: CSAKPMNTEAFF.

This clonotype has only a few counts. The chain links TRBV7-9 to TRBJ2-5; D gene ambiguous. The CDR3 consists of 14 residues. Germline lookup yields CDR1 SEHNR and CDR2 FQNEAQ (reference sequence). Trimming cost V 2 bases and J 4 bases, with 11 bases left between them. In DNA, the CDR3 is TGTGCCAGCAGCTTATATGTAGGAGTAGAGACCCAGTACTTC. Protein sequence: CASSLYVGVETQYF.

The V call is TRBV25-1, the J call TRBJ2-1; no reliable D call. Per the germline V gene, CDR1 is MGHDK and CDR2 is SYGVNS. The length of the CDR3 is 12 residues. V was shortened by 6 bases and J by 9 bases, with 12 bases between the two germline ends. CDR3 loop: CASSDRTGEQFF. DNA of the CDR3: TGTGCCAGCAGCGATCGGACGGGTGAGCAGTTCTTC.

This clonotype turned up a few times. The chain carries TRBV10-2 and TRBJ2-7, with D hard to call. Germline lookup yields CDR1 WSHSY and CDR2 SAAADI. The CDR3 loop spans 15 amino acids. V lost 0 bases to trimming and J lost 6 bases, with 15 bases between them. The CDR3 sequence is CASSESAVGTPEQYF. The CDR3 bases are TGCGCCAGCAGTGAGTCGGCAGTAGGAACCCCCGAGCAGTACTTC.